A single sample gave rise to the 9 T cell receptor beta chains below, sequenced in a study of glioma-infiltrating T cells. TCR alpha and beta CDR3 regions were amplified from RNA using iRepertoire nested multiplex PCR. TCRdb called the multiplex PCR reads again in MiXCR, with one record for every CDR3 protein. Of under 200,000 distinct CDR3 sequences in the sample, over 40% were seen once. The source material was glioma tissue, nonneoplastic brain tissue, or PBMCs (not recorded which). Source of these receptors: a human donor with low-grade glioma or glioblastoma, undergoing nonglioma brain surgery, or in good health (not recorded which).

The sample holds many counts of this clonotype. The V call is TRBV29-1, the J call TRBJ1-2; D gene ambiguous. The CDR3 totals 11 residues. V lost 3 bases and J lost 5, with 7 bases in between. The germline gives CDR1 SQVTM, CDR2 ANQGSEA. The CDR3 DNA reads TGCAGCGTTGAGTCCTCATATGGCTACACCTTC. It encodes CSVESSYGYTF. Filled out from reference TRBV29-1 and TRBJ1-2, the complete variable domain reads SAVISQKPSRDICQRGTSLTIQCQVDSQVTMMFWYRQQPGQSLTLIATANQGSEATYESGFVIDKFPISRPNLTFSTLTVSNMSPEDSSIYLCSVESSYGYTFGSGTRLTVV.

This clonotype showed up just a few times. CDR3 in amino acids: CASSMRLLSYEQYF. Here the CDR3 DNA reads TGTGCCAGTAGTATGCGCCTACTCTCCTACGAGCAGTACTTC. J is TRBJ2-7 and V is TRBV19, with D hard to call. Between the trimmed V and J ends, which lost 3 bases and 0 bases, there was a span of 9 bases. CDR1 is LNHDA, CDR2 SQIVND, per germline (reference sequence). The CDR3 contains 14 residues.

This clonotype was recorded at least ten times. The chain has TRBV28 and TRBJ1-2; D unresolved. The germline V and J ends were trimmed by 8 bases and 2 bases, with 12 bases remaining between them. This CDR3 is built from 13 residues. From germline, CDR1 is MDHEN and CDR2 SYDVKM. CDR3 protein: CASRRGQNYGYTF. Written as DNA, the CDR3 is TGTGCCAGCCGGAGAGGGCAGAACTATGGCTACACCTTC.

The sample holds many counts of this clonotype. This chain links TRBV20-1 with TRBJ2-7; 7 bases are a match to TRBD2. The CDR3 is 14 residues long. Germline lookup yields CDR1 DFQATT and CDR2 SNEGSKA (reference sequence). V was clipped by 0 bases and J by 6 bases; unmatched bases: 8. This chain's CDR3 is CSARDAGDSPEQYF. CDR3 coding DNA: TGCAGTGCTAGAGATGCGGGAGATTCCCCCGAGCAGTACTTC.

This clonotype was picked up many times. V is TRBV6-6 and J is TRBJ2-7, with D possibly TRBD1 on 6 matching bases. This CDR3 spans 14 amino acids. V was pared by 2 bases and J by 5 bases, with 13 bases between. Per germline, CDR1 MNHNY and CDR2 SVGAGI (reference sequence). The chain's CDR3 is CASSYVTGLNEQYF. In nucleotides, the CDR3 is TGTGCCAGCAGTTACGTGACAGGTCTAAACGAGCAGTACTTC.

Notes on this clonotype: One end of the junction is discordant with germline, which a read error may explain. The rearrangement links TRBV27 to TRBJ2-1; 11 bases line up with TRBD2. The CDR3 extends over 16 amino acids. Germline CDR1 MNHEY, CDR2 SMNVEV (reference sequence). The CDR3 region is CASSLFSGRAHNEEFF. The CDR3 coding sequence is TGTGCCAGCAGTTTATTTAGCGGGAGGGCTCACAATGAGGAGTTCTTC.

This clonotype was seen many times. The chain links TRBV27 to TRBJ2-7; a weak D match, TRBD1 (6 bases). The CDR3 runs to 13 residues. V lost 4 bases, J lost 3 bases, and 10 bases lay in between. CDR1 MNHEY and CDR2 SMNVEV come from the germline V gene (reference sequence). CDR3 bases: TGTGCCAGCAGTTCCGGACAGAACTACGAGCAGTACTTC. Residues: CASSSGQNYEQYF.

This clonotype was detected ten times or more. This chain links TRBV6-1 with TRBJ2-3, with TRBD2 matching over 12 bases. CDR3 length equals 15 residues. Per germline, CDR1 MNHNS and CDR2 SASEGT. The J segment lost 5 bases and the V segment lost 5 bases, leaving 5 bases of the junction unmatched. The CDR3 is CASSSSGRALDTQYF. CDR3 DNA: TGTGCCAGCAGTTCTAGCGGGAGGGCCTTAGATACGCAGTATTTT.

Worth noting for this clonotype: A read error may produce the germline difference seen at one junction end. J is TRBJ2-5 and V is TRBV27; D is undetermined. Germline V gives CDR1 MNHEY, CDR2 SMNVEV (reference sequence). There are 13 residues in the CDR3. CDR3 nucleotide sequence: TGCGCCAGCAGTTTAGGTAGCCAAGAGACCGAGTACTTC. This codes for CASSLGSQETEYF.